A single sample gave rise to the 12 T cell receptor beta chains below, sequenced in a study of shared clonotypes between healthy human individuals. Assay: immunoSEQ multiplex PCR; the TCRdb copy retains only in-frame clones and omits some. The sample lists 2,500,000 or so clones, 93% seen once, with 0.36% in the top ten. Sequencing was carried out using naive CD4+ T cells from PBMCs. This sample's subset: CD45RA+ positively selected. Receptor source: a man between 18 and 29 years old in good health. Some clones in this sample may be carry-over from other donors' samples.

This sequence joins TRBV28 and TRBJ2-5, with 7 bases aligning to TRBD1. The V and J ends lost 4 bases and 5 bases, in that order; junction bases with no gene match: 4. Per germline, CDR1 MDHEN and CDR2 SYDVKM. The CDR3 length is 13 residues. This chain's CDR3 is CASSSSDRETQYF. The CDR3 DNA is TGTGCCAGCAGTTCCTCGGACAGGGAGACCCAGTACTTC.

The CDR3 reads CASSELSGGKNIQYF. Written as DNA, the CDR3 is TGTGCCAGCAGTGAACTCTCAGGGGGCAAAAACATTCAGTACTTC. This chain links TRBV6-1 with TRBJ2-4, with TRBD1 matching over 7 bases. Germline V lookup: CDR1 MNHNS, CDR2 SASEGT. The length of the CDR3 is 15 residues. V lost 2 bases to trimming and J lost 3 bases; unmatched junction nucleotides: 4.

DNA of the CDR3: TGTGCCAGCACCGTCGGGATCGGGGGGGAGCTGTTTTTT. Encoded protein: CASTVGIGGELFF. V gene TRBV25-1 combines with J gene TRBJ2-2, with D possibly matching TRBD2 (5 bases). The V end lost 7 bases, the J end lost 8 bases, and 14 bases lay between the germline ends. The germline gives CDR1 MGHDK, CDR2 SYGVNS. The CDR3 is 13 amino acids.

The V and J genes are TRBV11-3 and TRBJ2-7; D gene ambiguous. Germline assignment: CDR1 SGHNT and CDR2 YENEEA. This CDR3 has 15 amino acids. The V and J ends lost 10 bases and 8 bases respectively, with 27 bases between them. The CDR3 loop is CATQPPHVWIVKQYF. CDR3 nucleotide sequence: TGTGCCACCCAGCCCCCGCATGTCTGGATTGTGAAGCAGTACTTC.

V and J are TRBV11-2 and TRBJ2-7; D perhaps matches TRBD2 (6 bases). Trimming pared 2 bases from V and 12 bases from J, leaving 11 bases between. The CDR3 spans 11 residues. The germline CDR1 and CDR2 sequences are SGHAT and FQNNGV. The CDR3 DNA follows: TGTGCCAGCAGCTTATCCGGGAGTCCGTACTTC. It yields the protein CASSLSGSPYF.

V usage is TRBV28 and J usage is TRBJ1-1; TRBD1 matches 7 bases. Per the germline V gene, CDR1 is MDHEN and CDR2 is SYDVKM. J was trimmed by 5 bases and V by 8 bases; bases with no gene match: 17. The CDR3 covers 16 residues. The CDR3 coding sequence is TGTGCCAGCGGGTTAACTTCCCGGGACAGAAGGACTGAAGCTTTCTTT. Translating gives CASGLTSRDRRTEAFF.

The gene calls are TRBV5-6 and TRBJ2-1; 11 bases align to TRBD2. Germline V gene lookup returns CDR1 SGHDT and CDR2 YYEEEE. CDR3 length: 15 residues. The V and J ends lost 4 bases and 4 bases, in that order; junction bases with no gene match: 4. The chain's CDR3 is CASSTGLAEYNEQFF. CDR3 in DNA: TGTGCCAGCAGCACGGGACTAGCGGAATACAATGAGCAGTTCTTC.

The V and J genes are TRBV2 and TRBJ2-1; maybe TRBD2 (5 bases). CDR1 and CDR2 from the germline V gene are SNHLY and FYNNEI. The V gene lost 4 bases and the J gene lost 9 bases, with 19 bases spanning the gap. This CDR3 is built from 15 residues. The CDR3 region has the DNA TGTGCCAGCAGTGCAGAGGTGGATAGCGTTTCTGAGCAGTTCTTC. Translated: CASSAEVDSVSEQFF.

Regarding this clone: Additional DNA sequences in this sample encode the identical CDR3. The chain employs TRBV19 and TRBJ1-3; D is unclear. CDR1 is LNHDA, CDR2 SQIVND, per germline (reference sequence). V was pared by 5 bases and J by 0 bases, with 8 bases between. The CDR3 sequence is 14 residues long. The chain's CDR3 is CASSRVSSGNTIYF. The CDR3 DNA is TGTGCCAGTAGTCGCGTGAGCTCTGGAAACACCATATATTTT.

The rearrangement uses TRBV28 and TRBJ2-7; D unresolved. Germline loops: CDR1 MDHEN, CDR2 SYDVKM. CDR3 length equals 13 residues. V gave up 5 bases and J gave up 4 bases, with 12 bases separating them. CDR3 nucleotides: TGTGCCAGCAGTCCCCCCTTCCGATACGAGCAGTACTTC. The encoded protein is CASSPPFRYEQYF.

This clone has only one observation. V is TRBV18 and J is TRBJ2-7; the D gene is possibly TRBD1 (5 bases). The germline V gene has CDR1 KGHSH and CDR2 LQKENI. V was cut by 3 bases and J by 1 base, with 13 bases left in between. This CDR3 is 15 amino acids long. In DNA form, the CDR3 reads TGTGCCAGCTCACCCATGACAGATGTGTCCTACGAGCAGTACTTC. Its translation is CASSPMTDVSYEQYF.

The chain couples TRBV28 to TRBJ2-1; weak D call: TRBD2 (5 bases). Germline-derived CDR1 and CDR2 are MDHEN and SYDVKM. The CDR3 has 16 amino acids. V gave up 3 bases and J gave up 1 base, with 13 bases separating them. CDR3 sequence: CASSFSGVASYNEQFF. The CDR3 region has the DNA TGTGCCAGCAGTTTCTCCGGGGTAGCGTCCTACAATGAGCAGTTCTTC.